This is a list of T cell receptor beta chains from one sample in a study of cytotoxic CD8 clonotypes in ibrutinib-treated CLL. Measured with immunoSEQ multiplex PCR; TCRdb has only the in-frame clones, and not every one. The sample shows fewer than 400,000 clones, roughly 67% of them seen only once. Sample: PBMCs, taken after 36 months of ibrutinib treatment. Every receptor here comes from a human donor with chronic lymphocytic leukemia. CDR3s include the opening cysteine and the closing phenylalanine or tryptophan. The D gene is left open where the match is weak. Clone size is stated in some rows and not others, as once, few, many or a class when expanded.

once,.,TRBJ2-7,TRBV28,CASRLSSGYEQYF,TGTGCCAGCAGGCTTAGTTCGGGCTACGAGCAGTACTTC
few,.,TRBJ2-7,TRBV10-3,CAISGSGFYEQYF,TGTGCCATCAGTGGAAGCGGATTCTACGAGCAGTACTTC
.,.,TRBJ2-3,TRBV5-4,CASSLAGATDTQYF,TGTGCCAGCAGCTTGGCTGGCGCCACAGATACGCAGTATTTT
.,.,TRBJ2-7,TRBV28,CASSFRGGSRQYF,TGTGCCAGCAGTTTCCGGGGCGGATCCCGGCAGTACTTC
once,.,TRBJ2-4,TRBV5-4,CASSLDLDSTLAKNIQYF,TGTGCCAGCAGCCTAGATTTGGACAGTACGCTAGCCAAAAACATTCAGTACTTC
.,TRBD1,TRBJ2-7,TRBV19,CASSPVGTGGYEQYF,TGTGCCAGTAGCCCTGTCGGGACAGGGGGCTACGAGCAGTACTTC
.,TRBD2,TRBJ2-1,TRBV5-1,CASSLDPLAGGPGEQFF,TGCGCCAGCAGCTTGGACCCTCTAGCGGGGGGGCCGGGTGAGCAGTTCTTC
.,.,TRBJ2-7,TRBV6-5,CASSPTGIVPYEQYF,TGTGCCAGCAGTCCTACAGGAATAGTTCCCTACGAGCAGTACTTC
.,.,TRBJ2-7,TRBV4-1,CASSLRGTYEQYF,TGCGCCAGCAGCCTCAGGGGAACCTACGAGCAGTACTTC
.,TRBD2,TRBJ2-7,TRBV4-2,CASSQELAGNSYEQYF,TGTGCCAGCAGCCAGGAACTAGCGGGGAACTCCTACGAGCAGTACTTC
.,TRBD2,TRBJ2-3,TRBV6-6,CASSYSSSGTQYF,TGTGCCAGCAGTTACTCATCTAGCGGGACGCAGTATTTT
.,TRBD1,TRBJ2-7,TRBV2,CASSVPIYGTGTYEQYF,TGTGCCAGCAGTGTCCCCATCTATGGGACAGGGACCTACGAGCAGTACTTC
.,.,TRBJ2-3,TRBV7-2,CASSLWGVSTDTQYF,TGTGCCAGCAGCTTATGGGGGGTTAGCACAGATACGCAGTATTTT
once,.,TRBJ2-3,TRBV13,CASSCLGPSCTDTQYF,TGTGCCAGCAGCTGCCTCGGCCCTAGTTGCACAGATACGCAGTATTTT
.,.,TRBJ2-6,TRBV2,CASSFFTGAHNVLTF,TGTGCCAGCAGTTTCTTCACGGGGGCGCATAACGTCCTGACTTTC
few,.,TRBJ1-5,TRBV19,CASTPYSNQPQHF,TGTGCCAGTACTCCATATAGCAATCAGCCCCAGCATTTT
.,TRBD2,TRBJ2-1,TRBV10-1,CASSGEGIPVEYNEQFF,TGCGCCAGCAGTGGGGAGGGAATCCCCGTTGAATACAATGAGCAGTTCTTC
.,TRBD2,TRBJ2-7,TRBV15,CATSRGIAGIYEQYF,TGTGCCACCAGCAGAGGAATAGCGGGAATCTACGAGCAGTACTTC
few,.,TRBJ2-4,TRBV10-3,CAIGGNIQYF,TGTGCCATCGGTGGAAACATTCAGTACTTC
.,TRBD2,TRBJ2-3,TRBV28,CASSLWTSGRGADTQYF,TGTGCCAGCAGTTTATGGACTAGCGGGAGGGGCGCAGATACGCAGTATTTT
.,.,TRBJ1-2,TRBV10-3,CAISDPTPYGDYGYTF,TGTGCCATCAGTGACCCCACTCCTTACGGAGACTATGGCTACACCTTC
.,TRBD1,TRBJ2-7,TRBV5-4,CASSQGQGAWEQYF,TGTGCCAGCAGCCAAGGACAGGGGGCATGGGAGCAGTACTTC
few,.,TRBJ2-2,TRBV7-9,CASSPIPAGELFF,TGTGCCAGCAGCCCTATTCCCGCCGGGGAGCTGTTTTTT
.,.,TRBJ2-5,TRBV5-1,CASTSLGSETQYF,TGCGCCAGCACAAGCTTGGGGTCAGAGACCCAGTACTTC
.,.,TRBJ2-1,TRBV9,CASSVSFRLDNEQFF,TGTGCCAGCAGCGTCTCTTTTAGGTTGGACAATGAGCAGTTCTTC
.,TRBD1,TRBJ1-1,TRBV9,CASRRTGTTEAFF,TGTGCCAGCAGGCGGACAGGGACCACTGAAGCTTTCTTT
few,TRBD1,TRBJ1-5,TRBV9,CASSTGDRPQPQHF,TGTGCCAGCAGCACCGGGGACAGGCCTCAGCCCCAGCATTTT
once,.,TRBJ1-1,TRBV11-2,CASSFGQLRMNTEAFF,TGTGCCAGCAGCTTCGGGCAGCTACGCATGAACACTGAAGCTTTCTTT
.,TRBD2,TRBJ2-7,TRBV5-4,CASSLRTSGLYEQYF,TGTGCCAGCAGCTTGCGGACTAGCGGCCTTTACGAGCAGTACTTC
.,TRBD1,TRBJ2-7,TRBV5-1,CASSSRTGVDEQYF,TGCGCCAGCAGCAGCAGGACAGGGGTCGACGAGCAGTACTTC
.,.,TRBJ2-7,TRBV28,CATKVLTYEQYF,TGTGCCACTAAAGTTTTAACCTACGAGCAGTACTTC
.,TRBD2,TRBJ2-7,TRBV7-8,CASSPRRLAAYEQYF,TGTGCCAGCAGCCCGAGAAGACTAGCGGCCTACGAGCAGTACTTC
.,TRBD1,TRBJ1-4,TRBV29-1,CSAQQGGYGEKLFF,TGCAGCGCCCAACAGGGGGGGTATGGGGAAAAACTGTTTTTT
.,TRBD1,TRBJ2-7,TRBV29-1,CSVDGVGGRPYEQYF,TGCAGCGTTGATGGTGTAGGGGGCAGGCCCTACGAGCAGTACTTC
.,TRBD2,TRBJ2-7,TRBV9,CASSSRGGAGVEQYF,TGTGCCAGCAGCTCACGAGGGGGAGCGGGAGTCGAGCAGTACTTC
.,.,TRBJ2-5,TRBV2,CASSVLGVEETQYF,TGTGCCAGCAGTGTGTTGGGGGTCGAAGAGACCCAGTACTTC
few,.,TRBJ2-2,TRBV6-5,CASSYSGGTGELFF,TGTGCCAGCAGTTACTCGGGTGGAACCGGGGAGCTGTTTTTT
.,TRBD2,TRBJ2-2,TRBV25-1,CASSGRGVTGELFF,TGTGCCAGCAGCGGACGGGGGGTTACCGGGGAGCTGTTTTTT
once,.,TRBJ2-7,TRBV2,CASLGRPYEQYF,TGTGCCAGCCTGGGGCGCCCCTACGAGCAGTACTTC
once,TRBD1,TRBJ2-1,TRBV5-4,CASSSWTGDNEQFF,TGTGCCAGCAGCAGTTGGACAGGGGACAATGAGCAGTTCTTC
few,.,TRBJ2-2,TRBV27,CASSFQGSMDTGELFF,TGTGCCAGCAGTTTTCAGGGGTCGATGGACACCGGGGAGCTGTTTTTT
.,.,TRBJ1-1,TRBV5-1,CASSLIGPNTEAFF,TGCGCCAGCAGCTTGATAGGGCCCAACACTGAAGCTTTCTTT
once,.,TRBJ1-2,TRBV19,CASKMAPANYGYTF,TGTGCCAGTAAAATGGCACCAGCTAACTATGGCTACACCTTC
once,.,TRBJ2-7,TRBV27,CASSLYSGRNEQYF,TGTGCCAGCAGTTTATATTCAGGGAGGAACGAGCAGTACTTC